This T cell receptor beta chain is from a study of vaccination effects on CD4 cells after COVID-19. Sequenced by immunoSEQ multiplex PCR; TCRdb stores in-frame clones only, minus some. The sample has approximately 26,000 clones, approximately 80% seen once; the top ten hold about a fifth. The ends were cut back, 5 bases at V and 3 bases at J, with 8 bases in the middle. Germline CDR1 and CDR2: SGHTA and FQGNSA. The CDR3 covers 12 residues. This clone was seen a few times. Its antigen is not identified. Within the ViraFEST assay, antigen-specific CD4+ T cells underwent expansion with viral peptide pools prior to sequencing. Having been cultured for 10 days, the cells underwent CD4+ T cell isolation. The person's infection with SARS-CoV-2, confirmed by PCR, took place between March and December 2020.

The source of this sequence is a human donor who had a prior SARS-CoV-2 infection. Here the sequenced sample was CD4+ T cells from PBMCs cultured with HCoV-NL63 spike peptides, taken before COVID-19 vaccination. The gene calls are TRBV7-2 and TRBJ2-7; the D is unclear. This chain's CDR3 is CASSSSIYEQYF. DNA for the CDR3: TGTGCCAGCAGCAGCAGTATCTACGAGCAGTACTTC.